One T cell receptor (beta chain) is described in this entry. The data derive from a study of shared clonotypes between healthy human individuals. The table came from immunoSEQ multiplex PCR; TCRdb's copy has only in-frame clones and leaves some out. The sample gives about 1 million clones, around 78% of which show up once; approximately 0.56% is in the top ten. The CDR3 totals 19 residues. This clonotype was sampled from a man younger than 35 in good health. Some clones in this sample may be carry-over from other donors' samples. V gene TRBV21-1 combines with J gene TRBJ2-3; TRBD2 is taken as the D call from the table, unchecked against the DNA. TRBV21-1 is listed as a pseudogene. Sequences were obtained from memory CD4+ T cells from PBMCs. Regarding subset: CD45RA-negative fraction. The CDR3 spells CASSTVAGTSNEGTDTQYF. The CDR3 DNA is TGTGCCAGCAGCACAGTCGCCGGGACTAGCAATGAAGGCACAGATACGCAGTATTTT.